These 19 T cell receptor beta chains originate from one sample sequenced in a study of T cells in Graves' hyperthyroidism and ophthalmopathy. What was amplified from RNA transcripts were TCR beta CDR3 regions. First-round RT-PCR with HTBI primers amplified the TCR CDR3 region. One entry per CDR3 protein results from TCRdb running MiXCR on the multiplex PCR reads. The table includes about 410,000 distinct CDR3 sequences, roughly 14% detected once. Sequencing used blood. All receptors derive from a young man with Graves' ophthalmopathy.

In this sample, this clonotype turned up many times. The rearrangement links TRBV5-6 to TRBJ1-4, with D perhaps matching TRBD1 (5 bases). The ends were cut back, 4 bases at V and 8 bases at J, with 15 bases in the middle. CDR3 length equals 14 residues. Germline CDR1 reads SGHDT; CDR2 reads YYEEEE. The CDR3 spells CASSAPGRKEKLFF. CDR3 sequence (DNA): TGTGCCAGCAGCGCCCCGGGACGAAAGGAAAAACTGTTTTTT.

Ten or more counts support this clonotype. As DNA, the CDR3 is TGTGCCAGCAGCTTACAGGGACTAGCGGGAGGATTCGAGCAGTACTTC. It codes for CASSLQGLAGGFEQYF. V usage is TRBV7-3 and J usage is TRBJ2-7; 15 nucleotides line up with TRBD2. CDR1 SGHTA and CDR2 FQGTGA come from the germline V gene. The CDR3 is 16 residues long. Germline trimming cut 2 bases from V and 6 bases from J; bases unmatched to any gene: 5.

The CDR3 region has the DNA TGTGCCAGTAGTCCGGTGGCCAGGTCGCACAATGAGCAGTTCTTC. This gives the protein CASSPVARSHNEQFF. V and J are TRBV19 and TRBJ2-1; no firm D call. The CDR3 spans 15 residues. Deletions cut 5 bases from V and 5 bases from J, with 16 bases between. CDR1 LNHDA and CDR2 SQIVND come from the germline V gene (reference sequence).

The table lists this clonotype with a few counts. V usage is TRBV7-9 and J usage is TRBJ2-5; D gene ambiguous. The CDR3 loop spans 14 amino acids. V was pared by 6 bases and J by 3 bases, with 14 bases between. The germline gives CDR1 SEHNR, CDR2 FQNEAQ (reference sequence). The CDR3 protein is CASSPIMGKETQYF. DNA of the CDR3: TGTGCCAGCAGTCCCATTATGGGGAAAGAGACCCAGTACTTC.

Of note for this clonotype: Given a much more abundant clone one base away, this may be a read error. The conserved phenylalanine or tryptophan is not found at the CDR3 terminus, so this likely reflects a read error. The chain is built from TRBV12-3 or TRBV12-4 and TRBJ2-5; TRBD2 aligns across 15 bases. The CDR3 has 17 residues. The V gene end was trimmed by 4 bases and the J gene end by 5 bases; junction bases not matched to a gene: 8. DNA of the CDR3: TGTGCCAGCAGTTACTCGGGACTAGCGGGAGGTTGGGAGACCCAGTACCTC. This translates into CASSYSGLAGGWETQYL.

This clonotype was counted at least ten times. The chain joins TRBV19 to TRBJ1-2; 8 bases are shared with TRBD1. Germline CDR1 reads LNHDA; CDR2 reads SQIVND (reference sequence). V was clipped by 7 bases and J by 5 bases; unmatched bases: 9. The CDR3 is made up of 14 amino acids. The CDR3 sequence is CASTAGQGEYGYTF. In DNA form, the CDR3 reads TGTGCCAGTACGGCCGGACAGGGCGAATATGGCTACACCTTC.

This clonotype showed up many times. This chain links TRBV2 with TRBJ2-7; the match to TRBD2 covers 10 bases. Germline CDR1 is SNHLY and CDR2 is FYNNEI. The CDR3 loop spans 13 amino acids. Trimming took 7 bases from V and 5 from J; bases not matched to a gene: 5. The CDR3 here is CASKRGGLDEQYF. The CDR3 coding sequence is TGTGCCAGCAAGCGGGGGGGCCTGGACGAGCAGTACTTC.

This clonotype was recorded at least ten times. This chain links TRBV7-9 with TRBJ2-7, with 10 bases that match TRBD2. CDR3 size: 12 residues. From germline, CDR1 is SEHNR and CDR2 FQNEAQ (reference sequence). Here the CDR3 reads CASGRGSYEQYF. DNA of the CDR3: TGTGCGAGCGGGAGGGGGAGCTACGAGCAGTACTTC. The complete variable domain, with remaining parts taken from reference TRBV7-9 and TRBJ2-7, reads DTGVSQNPRHKITKRGQNVTFRCDPISEHNRLYWYRQTLGQGPEFLTYFQNEAQLEKSRLLSDRFSAERPKGSFSTLEIQRTEQGDSAMYLCASGRGSYEQYFGPGTRLTVT.

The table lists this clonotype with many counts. The CDR3 loop is CAIRSSLERDTQYF. CDR3 nucleotides: TGTGCCATCAGGTCCTCCCTCGAGCGGGATACGCAGTATTTT. This chain uses TRBV10-3 with TRBJ2-3; tentative D call: TRBD2 (5 bases). The CDR3 contains 14 residues. Germline CDR1 and CDR2: ENHRY and SYGVKD. The ends were cut back, 6 bases at V and 6 bases at J, with 16 bases in the middle.

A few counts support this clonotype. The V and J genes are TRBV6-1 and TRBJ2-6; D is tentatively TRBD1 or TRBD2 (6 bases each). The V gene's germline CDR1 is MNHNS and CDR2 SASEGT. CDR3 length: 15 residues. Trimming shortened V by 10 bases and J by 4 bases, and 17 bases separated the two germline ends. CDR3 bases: TGTGCCACCCCGACAGGAGGGGGGGGGGCCAACGTCCTGACTTTC. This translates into CATPTGGGGANVLTF.

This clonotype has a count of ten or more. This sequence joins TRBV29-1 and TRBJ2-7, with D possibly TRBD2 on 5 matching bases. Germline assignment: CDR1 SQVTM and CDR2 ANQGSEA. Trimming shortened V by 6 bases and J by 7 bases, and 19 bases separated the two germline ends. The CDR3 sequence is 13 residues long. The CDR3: CSVVMGRGGEQYF. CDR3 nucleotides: TGCAGCGTGGTGATGGGTCGGGGTGGGGAGCAGTACTTC.

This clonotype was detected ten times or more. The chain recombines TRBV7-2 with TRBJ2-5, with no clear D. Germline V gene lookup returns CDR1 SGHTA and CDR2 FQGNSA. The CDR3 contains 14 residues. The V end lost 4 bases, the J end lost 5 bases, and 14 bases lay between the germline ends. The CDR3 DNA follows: TGTGCCAGCAGCTCTTCGTGGCTTGTCGAGACCCAGTACTTC. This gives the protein CASSSSWLVETQYF.

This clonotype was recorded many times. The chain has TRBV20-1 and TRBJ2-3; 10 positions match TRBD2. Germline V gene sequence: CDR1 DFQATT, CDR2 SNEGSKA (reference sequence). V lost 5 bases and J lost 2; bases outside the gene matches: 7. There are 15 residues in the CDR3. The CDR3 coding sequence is TGCAGTGCTGGGTATAGCGGGGGGAACACAGATACGCAGTATTTT. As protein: CSAGYSGGNTDTQYF.

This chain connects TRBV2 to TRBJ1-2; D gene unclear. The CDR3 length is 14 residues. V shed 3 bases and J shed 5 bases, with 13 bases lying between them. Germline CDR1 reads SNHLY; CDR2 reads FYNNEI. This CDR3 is CASSENGDGYGYTF. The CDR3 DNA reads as TGTGCCAGCAGTGAGAATGGTGACGGTTATGGCTACACCTTC.

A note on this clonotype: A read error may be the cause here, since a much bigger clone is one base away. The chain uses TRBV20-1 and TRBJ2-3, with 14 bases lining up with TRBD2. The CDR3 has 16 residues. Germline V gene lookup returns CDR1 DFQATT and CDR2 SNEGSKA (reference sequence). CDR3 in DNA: TGCAGTACTAGTGGGACTAGCGGGAGTAGGTCAGATACGCAGTATTTT. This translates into CSTSGTSGSRSDTQYF.

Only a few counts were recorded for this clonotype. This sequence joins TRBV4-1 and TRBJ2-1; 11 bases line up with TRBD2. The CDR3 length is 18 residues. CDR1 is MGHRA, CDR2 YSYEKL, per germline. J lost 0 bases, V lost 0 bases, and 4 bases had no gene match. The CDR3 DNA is TGCGCCAGCAGCCAAGAGGCTAGCGGGAGGAACTCCTACAATGAGCAGTTCTTC. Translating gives CASSQEASGRNSYNEQFF.

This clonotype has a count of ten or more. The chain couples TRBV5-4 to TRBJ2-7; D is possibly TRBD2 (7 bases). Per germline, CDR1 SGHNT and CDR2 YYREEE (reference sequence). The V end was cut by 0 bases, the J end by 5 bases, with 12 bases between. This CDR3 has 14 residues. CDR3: CASSLEGGGNEQYF. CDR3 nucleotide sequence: TGTGCCAGCAGCTTGGAGGGAGGGGGGAACGAGCAGTACTTC.

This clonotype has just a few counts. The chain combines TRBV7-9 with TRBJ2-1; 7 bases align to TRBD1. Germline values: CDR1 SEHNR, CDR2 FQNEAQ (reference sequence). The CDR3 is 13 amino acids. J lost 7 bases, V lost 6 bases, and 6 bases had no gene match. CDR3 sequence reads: CASSNRGKNEQFF. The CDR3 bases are TGTGCCAGCAGTAACAGGGGTAAAAATGAGCAGTTCTTC. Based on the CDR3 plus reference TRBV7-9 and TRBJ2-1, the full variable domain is DTGVSQNPRHKITKRGQNVTFRCDPISEHNRLYWYRQTLGQGPEFLTYFQNEAQLEKSRLLSDRFSAERPKGSFSTLEIQRTEQGDSAMYLCASSNRGKNEQFFGPGTRLTVL.

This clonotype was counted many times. CDR3 nucleotide sequence: TGTGCCAGCGGAAACAGGGCTACACAGCCCCAGCATTTT. This sequence encodes CASGNRATQPQHF. V usage is TRBV28 and J usage is TRBJ1-5; D possibly corresponds to TRBD1 (6 bases). V gave up 8 bases and J gave up 7 bases, with 15 bases separating them. CDR3 length: 13 amino acids. CDR1 MDHEN and CDR2 SYDVKM come from the germline V gene.